This T cell receptor (beta chain) was sequenced for a study of technical replicates of blood from four donors. Profiling relied on immunoSEQ multiplex PCR, and the TCRdb table lists in-frame clones only, not all of them. The table lists about 99,000 clones, 95% of them singletons, with roughly 0.19% in the top ten. V shed 7 bases, J shed 4 bases, and the junction held 7 bases outside the gene matches. The germline gives CDR1 MDHEN, CDR2 SYDVKM. This CDR3 region has 15 residues. The sequence derives from a human donor in good health. The genes are TRBV28 and TRBJ2-2; the match to TRBD2 covers 9 bases. Sequenced: T cells isolated from PBMCs. In DNA, the CDR3 is TGTGCCAGCAATGCCCTAGCGGGAATCACCGGGGAGCTGTTTTTT. Translated: CASNALAGITGELFF.